Reported below is one TCR beta chain. The PCR contained 60 Vbeta and 13 Jbeta primers. Sequencing used immunoSEQ multiplex PCR; TCRdb keeps in-frame clones, though not all of them. Among approximately 100,000 clones listed, 78% were seen once. Germline lookup yields CDR1 MNHNY and CDR2 SVGAGI (reference sequence). This CDR3 is built from 14 residues. Deletions cut 2 bases from V and 8 bases from J, with 12 bases between. The record originates from a study of cytomegalovirus exposure and HLA in healthy donors. Sequencing used PBMCs. The chain is built from TRBV6-6 and TRBJ2-2; D call uncertain. The TCR sequence derives from a woman in her thirties or forties in good health and CMV-seropositive. CDR3 amino acids: CASSYGPNSGELFF. CDR3 in DNA: TGTGCCAGCAGTTACGGGCCCAATTCAGGGGAGCTGTTTTTT.